A selection of T cell receptor beta chains follows, all from one sample in a study of neurological immune-mediated disorders. TCRdb re-called the 5' RACE reads with MiXCR, one entry per CDR3 protein. The sample lists roughly 53,000 distinct CDR3 sequences; roughly 8.4% were seen once. The specimen was PBMCs. These receptors were obtained from a woman between 35 and 50 years old in good health. CDR3s include the opening cysteine and the closing phenylalanine or tryptophan. The order of the fields is J gene, D gene, clone size, V gene, CDR3 protein, CDR3 DNA. The D gene is left open where the match is weak. The listing skips clone size in some rows; elsewhere it reads once, few, many or a size class.

J: TRBJ2-6; D: -; size: many; V: TRBV6-2/TRBV6-3; CDR3: CASSSTPDRAVGANVLTF; DNA: TGTGCCAGCAGTTCCACCCCGGACCGGGCTGTCGGGGCCAACGTCCTGACTTTC
J: TRBJ2-7; D: -; size: -; V: TRBV20-1; CDR3: CSARVVGRGHEQYF; DNA: TGCAGTGCTAGAGTGGTCGGCAGGGGACACGAGCAGTACTTC
J: TRBJ1-1; D: -; size: many; V: TRBV10-3; CDR3: CAIRGPRDGNEAFF; DNA: TGTGCCATCAGGGGTCCTCGGGACGGGAATGAAGCTTTCTTT
J: TRBJ2-1; D: TRBD2; size: many; V: TRBV6-2/TRBV6-3; CDR3: CASSPLAGGSYNEQFF; DNA: TGTGCCAGCAGTCCACTAGCGGGAGGATCCTACAATGAGCAGTTCTTC
J: TRBJ1-2; D: TRBD1; size: many; V: TRBV18; CDR3: CASSPDRDGYTF; DNA: TGTGCCAGCTCACCGGACAGGGACGGCTACACCTTC
J: TRBJ1-2; D: -; size: many; V: TRBV7-2; CDR3: CASSLSSGAGYGYTF; DNA: TGTGCCAGCAGCTTATCCTCCGGGGCGGGCTATGGCTACACCTTC
J: TRBJ2-2; D: -; size: many; V: TRBV4-1; CDR3: CASSRILSGPISNTGELFF; DNA: TGCGCCAGCAGCCGAATTCTTTCGGGCCCTATATCGAACACCGGGGAGCTGTTTTTT
J: TRBJ2-5; D: -; size: many; V: TRBV25-1; CDR3: CASGYGETQYF; DNA: TGTGCCAGCGGTTATGGGGAGACCCAGTACTTC
J: TRBJ2-5; D: -; size: many; V: TRBV6-6; CDR3: CASTPGGWWQETQYF; DNA: TGTGCCAGCACTCCCGGGGGTTGGTGGCAAGAGACCCAGTACTTC
J: TRBJ1-1; D: -; size: many; V: TRBV12-3/TRBV12-4; CDR3: CASRFDGGGGFYEAFF; DNA: TGTGCCAGCAGATTTGACGGTGGGGGAGGTTTTTATGAAGCTTTCTTT
J: TRBJ2-1; D: -; size: many; V: TRBV4-2; CDR3: CASSFSAGNEQFF; DNA: TGTGCCAGCAGCTTTAGCGCGGGCAATGAGCAGTTCTTC
J: TRBJ1-1; D: TRBD1; size: many; V: TRBV6-5; CDR3: CASSPDRVGTEAFF; DNA: TGTGCCAGCAGCCCAGACAGGGTTGGCACTGAAGCTTTCTTT
J: TRBJ2-7; D: TRBD2; size: many; V: TRBV24-1; CDR3: CATSPTSGIHEQYF; DNA: TGTGCCACCAGTCCGACTAGCGGGATACACGAGCAGTACTTC
J: TRBJ1-1; D: TRBD1; size: many; V: TRBV20-1; CDR3: CSAKGQGEVTEAFF; DNA: TGCAGTGCTAAAGGGCAGGGGGAAGTGACTGAAGCTTTCTTT
J: TRBJ1-1; D: -; size: many; V: TRBV7-2; CDR3: CASSWGRLGTEAFF; DNA: TGTGCCAGCAGCTGGGGACGGCTAGGGACTGAAGCTTTCTTT
J: TRBJ2-1; D: -; size: many; V: TRBV9; CDR3: CASSPTSGPSSYNEQFF; DNA: TGTGCCAGCAGCCCCACAAGCGGGCCGAGCTCCTACAATGAGCAGTTCTTC
J: TRBJ2-1; D: -; size: many; V: TRBV20-1; CDR3: CSAREASRAGNEQFF; DNA: TGCAGTGCCCGAGAGGCGTCGCGGGCGGGGAATGAGCAGTTCTTC
J: TRBJ2-7; D: TRBD1; size: many; V: TRBV7-2; CDR3: CASSLSGQGQGYEQYF; DNA: TGTGCCAGCAGCTTAAGCGGACAGGGCCAGGGGTACGAGCAGTACTTC
J: TRBJ2-3; D: -; size: -; V: TRBV20-1; CDR3: CSARVPSTYTQYF; DNA: TGCAGTGCTAGAGTTCCATCCACATATACGCAGTATTTT
J: TRBJ2-7; D: -; size: many; V: TRBV5-1; CDR3: CASGTGTSDTYEQYF; DNA: TGCGCCAGCGGGACAGGGACTAGCGATACCTACGAGCAGTACTTC
J: TRBJ1-2; D: TRBD1; size: many; V: TRBV4-2; CDR3: CASSQDLGTGLNYGYTF; DNA: TGTGCCAGCAGCCAAGATCTGGGGACAGGGCTTAACTATGGCTACACCTTC
J: TRBJ2-7; D: -; size: many; V: TRBV29-1; CDR3: CSVGEDYEQYF; DNA: TGCAGCGTTGGGGAAGACTACGAGCAGTACTTC
J: TRBJ1-1; D: -; size: many; V: TRBV3-1; CDR3: CASSRSSDMNTEAFF; DNA: TGTGCCAGCAGCCGTTCAAGCGACATGAACACTGAAGCTTTCTTT
J: TRBJ2-5; D: TRBD2; size: few; V: TRBV6-2/TRBV6-3; CDR3: CASSSGTSGNIFPETQYF; DNA: TGTGCCAGCAGTTCCGGGACTAGCGGGAACATCTTTCCAGAGACCCAGTACTTC
J: TRBJ1-6; D: -; size: few; V: TRBV12-3/TRBV12-4; CDR3: CASSLTGRNSPLHF; DNA: TGTGCCAGCAGTCTGACAGGTCGCAATTCACCCCTCCACTTT
J: TRBJ2-7; D: -; size: -; V: TRBV18; CDR3: CASSQPSGEDEQYF; DNA: TGTGCCAGCTCACAACCGTCAGGGGAGGACGAACAGTACTTC
J: TRBJ2-7; D: -; size: -; V: TRBV6-1; CDR3: CATLPGHEQYF; DNA: TGTGCCACCTTACCGGGGCACGAGCAGTACTTC
J: TRBJ2-1; D: TRBD2; size: many; V: TRBV11-1; CDR3: CASSLTSGRPYNEQFF; DNA: TGTGCCAGCAGCTTAACTAGCGGTCGGCCCTACAATGAGCAGTTCTTC
J: TRBJ2-5; D: -; size: many; V: TRBV7-3; CDR3: CASSAQGHPQETQYF; DNA: TGTGCCAGCAGCGCACAGGGTCACCCACAAGAGACCCAGTACTTC
J: TRBJ1-5; D: -; size: many; V: TRBV12-3/TRBV12-4; CDR3: CASSLAGAQPQHF; DNA: TGTGCCAGCAGTTTAGCAGGGGCTCAGCCCCAGCATTTT
J: TRBJ2-1; D: TRBD2; size: -; V: TRBV18; CDR3: CASSPTSGTYNEQFF; DNA: TGTGCCAGCTCACCGACTAGCGGGACTTACAATGAGCAGTTCTTC
J: TRBJ1-1; D: -; size: many; V: TRBV18; CDR3: CASLLQERGTEAFF; DNA: TGTGCCAGCTTGCTACAGGAACGGGGCACTGAAGCTTTCTTT
J: TRBJ2-3; D: -; size: medium-sized; V: TRBV20-1; CDR3: CSADPWLEADTQYF; DNA: TGCAGTGCCGACCCGTGGCTAGAAGCAGATACGCAGTATTTT
J: TRBJ2-7; D: -; size: -; V: TRBV3-1; CDR3: CASSPDRAKYEQYF; DNA: TGTGCCAGCAGCCCCGACCGGGCCAAGTACGAGCAGTACTTC
J: TRBJ2-2; D: TRBD1; size: many; V: TRBV10-3; CDR3: CATNTDRAPRDAGELFF; DNA: TGTGCCACGAACACGGACAGGGCCCCGCGGGATGCCGGGGAGCTGTTTTTT
J: TRBJ2-1; D: -; size: many; V: TRBV7-2; CDR3: CASSLYSGNEQFF; DNA: TGTGCCAGCAGCTTATATTCCGGGAATGAGCAGTTCTTC
J: TRBJ1-5; D: -; size: -; V: TRBV6-1; CDR3: CASWTDTYQPQHF; DNA: TGTGCCAGCTGGACAGACACCTATCAGCCCCAGCATTTT
J: TRBJ2-7; D: TRBD1; size: many; V: TRBV24-1; CDR3: CATSDPGTGGEQYF; DNA: TGTGCCACCAGTGACCCCGGGACAGGGGGTGAGCAGTACTTC
J: TRBJ2-2; D: TRBD2; size: many; V: TRBV7-2; CDR3: CASSLVGLAGNTGELFF; DNA: TGTGCCAGCAGCTTAGTAGGGTTAGCGGGAAACACCGGGGAGCTGTTTTTT
J: TRBJ1-1; D: -; size: many; V: TRBV12-3/TRBV12-4; CDR3: CASSLAGAGAFF; DNA: TGTGCCAGCAGTTTAGCGGGGGCGGGAGCTTTCTTT
J: TRBJ1-1; D: TRBD1; size: -; V: TRBV30; CDR3: CAWSVVRGRAEAFF; DNA: TGTGCCTGGAGTGTAGTTAGGGGGCGGGCTGAAGCTTTCTTT
J: TRBJ2-3; D: -; size: many; V: TRBV20-1; CDR3: CSAKGSRSGSDTQYF; DNA: TGCAGTGCCAAAGGCTCGCGGAGTGGGTCAGATACGCAGTATTTT
J: TRBJ2-5; D: TRBD2; size: many; V: TRBV29-1; CDR3: CSLYTGTRQETQYF; DNA: TGCAGCTTATATACCGGGACTAGGCAAGAGACCCAGTACTTC
J: TRBJ2-1; D: TRBD2; size: many; V: TRBV29-1; CDR3: CSVATSGATYNEQFF; DNA: TGCAGCGTTGCTACTAGCGGGGCGACCTACAATGAGCAGTTCTTC
J: TRBJ2-3; D: TRBD1; size: few; V: TRBV29-1; CDR3: CSVVRPLRGTLTDTQYF; DNA: TGCAGCGTCGTCCGACCTCTCAGGGGGACCCTCACAGATACGCAGTATTTT
J: TRBJ1-3; D: -; size: few; V: TRBV6-5; CDR3: CASRSPSPVSGNTIYF; DNA: TGTGCCAGCAGATCCCCCTCCCCCGTCTCTGGAAACACCATATATTTT